Reported below is one T cell receptor beta chain. Its antigen is still unknown. This record comes from a study of CD8 T cells in Susac syndrome. Study context: The Susac syndrome patients were therapy-naive, on corticosteroids, or on intravenous immunoglobulin alone at blood draw.

The study, taken as a whole, reports: It was acknowledged in the study that the number of individuals who were included in its TCR sequencing and HLA analysis was relatively small.

The RNA, 0.5 to 1 ug, was put through reverse transcription using random hexamers. Multiplex immunoSEQ PCR targeted 54 Vbeta and 13 Jbeta TCR beta segments. TCRdb independently ran MiXCR on the immunoSEQ multiplex PCR reads; one entry per CDR3 protein. The table has 71,000 or so distinct CDR3 sequences, 93% seen once. Patients with Susac syndrome met diagnostic criteria defined recently for definite or probable disease. Sequenced sample: CD4+ T cells from PBMCs. This clonotype was obtained from a human donor with Susac syndrome.

The CDR3 reads CASSLSRDRNEKLFF. DNA of the CDR3: TGTGCCAGCAGCCTCTCCCGGGACAGAAATGAAAAACTGTTTTTT. This chain connects TRBV4-2 to TRBJ1-4; 7 bases align to TRBD1. Germline V gene data show CDR1 as LGHNA and CDR2 as YNFKEQ. V trimming: 4 bases; J trimming: 5 bases; junction bases outside the gene matches: 7. The length of the CDR3 is 15 residues.